This passage covers 19 T cell receptor beta chains from one sample sequenced in a study of cytomegalovirus exposure and HLA in healthy donors (dated by TCRdb to about 2017). The protocol used for the library was the immunoSEQ multiplex PCR assay. The multiplex PCR relied on a mix of 60 forward primers for TCR Vbeta segments and 13 reverse primers for TCR Jbeta segments. The table comes from immuneACCESS by way of TCRdb, which keeps in-frame sequences with V and J called. Part of the clones is missing from these tables; in studies checked, under half for an unresolved V gene and the rest for unknown reasons. The sample profile shows roughly 150,000 clones; approximately 77% of them were found once. In total, the top ten clones hold more than 2% of the sample. The sequenced sample was PBMCs. Receptors were obtained from a man aged 50-59 years in good health and CMV-seropositive.

The V gene is TRBV7-6, the J gene TRBJ2-7, with TRBD2 matching over 7 bases. CDR1 and CDR2 (germline): SGHVS, FNYEAQ. CDR3 size: 15 residues. Losses at the gene ends were 5 bases for V and 5 bases for J; bases not matched to a gene: 12. CDR3 sequence reads: CASSPSNAGVDEQYF. DNA of the CDR3: TGTGCCAGCAGCCCCAGCAACGCGGGGGTTGACGAGCAGTACTTC.

This clone has just a few counts. The V and J genes are TRBV7-9 and TRBJ2-5; TRBD1 agrees at 10 bases. There are 13 residues in the CDR3. Trimming at V came to 5 bases and at J to 4 bases, leaving 1 base not matched to a gene. The germline V gene has CDR1 SEHNR and CDR2 FQNEAQ (reference sequence). Written as DNA, the CDR3 is TGTGCCAGCAGCGACAGGGGGCGAGAGACCCAGTACTTC. Its translation is CASSDRGRETQYF.

The chain recombines TRBV11-3 with TRBJ2-1; 7 bases are a match to TRBD1. Unmatched junction bases numbered 3, after V lost 2 bases and J lost 8 bases. Germline loops: CDR1 SGHNT, CDR2 YENEEA. CDR3 length: 13 residues. This CDR3 is CASSLLGGDEQFF. The CDR3 DNA sequence: TGTGCCAGCAGCTTATTAGGGGGCGATGAGCAGTTCTTC.

V gene TRBV9 combines with J gene TRBJ1-2; D is unresolved. This CDR3 contains 15 residues. The germline V gene has CDR1 SGDLS and CDR2 YYNGEE. Trimming shortened V by 4 bases and J by 7 bases, and 20 bases separated the two germline ends. CDR3 DNA sequence: TGTGCCAGCAGCCCAATACGAGGAGCAGTGCTTGGCTACACCTTC. It is translated as CASSPIRGAVLGYTF. Supplemented by reference TRBV9 and TRBJ1-2, the full variable domain reads DSGVTQTPKHLITATGQRVTLRCSPRSGDLSVYWYQQSLDQGLQFLIQYYNGEERAKGNILERFSAQQFPDLHSELNLSSLELGDSALYFCASSPIRGAVLGYTFGSGTRLTVV.

The chain employs TRBV4-3 and TRBJ1-5; D uncertain. V was cut by 1 base and J by 3 bases, with 13 bases left in between. This CDR3 spans 16 amino acids. Per the germline V gene, CDR1 is LGHNA and CDR2 is YSLEER. This CDR3 reads CASSQGAQKDNQPQHF. The CDR3 nucleotides read TGCGCCAGCAGCCAAGGGGCACAGAAAGACAATCAGCCCCAGCATTTT.

V gene TRBV15 combines with J gene TRBJ1-1; D call uncertain. Trimming pared 8 bases from V and 3 bases from J, leaving 19 bases between. The CDR3 extends over 15 amino acids. Germline V gene sequence: CDR1 LNHNV, CDR2 YYDKDF (reference sequence). The CDR3 here is CATSRPAGYYTEAFF. In nucleotides, the CDR3 is TGTGCCACCTCGCGTCCAGCCGGGTATTACACTGAAGCTTTCTTT.

The genes are TRBV14 and TRBJ1-1; the D is unclear. The V end was cut by 4 bases, the J end by 5 bases, with 17 bases between. This CDR3 spans 15 amino acids. Germline V gene sequence: CDR1 SGHDN, CDR2 FVKESK. DNA of the CDR3: TGTGCCAGCAGCCTGAACGGGGAAGTAGTAACTGAAGCTTTCTTT. It is translated as CASSLNGEVVTEAFF.

The chain uses TRBV7-9 and TRBJ1-6; D not certain. Germline values: CDR1 SEHNR, CDR2 FQNEAQ (reference sequence). V gave up 5 bases and J gave up 5 bases, with 4 bases separating them. The CDR3 has 12 amino acids. The chain's CDR3 is CASSRNNSPLHF. The DNA of the CDR3 is TGTGCCAGCAGCCGTAATAATTCACCCCTCCACTTT.

The chain uses TRBV4-2 and TRBJ2-3; 8 nucleotides agree with TRBD2. Germline CDR1 and CDR2: LGHNA and YNFKEQ. The CDR3 consists of 17 residues. After removal of 0 bases from V and 2 bases from J, the junction contained 7 bases not matched to a gene. Here the CDR3 DNA reads TGTGCCAGCAGCCAAGATGTACAGCGGGGGTACACAGATACGCAGTATTTT. Translating it yields CASSQDVQRGYTDTQYF.

Only a few counts were recorded for this clone. The chain joins TRBV4-1 to TRBJ2-3; 8 positions agree with TRBD2. Unmatched junction bases numbered 2, after V lost 7 bases and J lost 2 bases. There are 13 residues in the CDR3. In germline, CDR1 is MGHRA, CDR2 YSYEKL. CDR3 nucleotide sequence: TGCGCCAGCACGCGGGGGGTCACAGATACGCAGTATTTT. This encodes CASTRGVTDTQYF.

This clone is a singleton in its sample. The V gene is TRBV25-1, the J gene TRBJ2-3; no reliable D call. The length of the CDR3 is 15 residues. Germline V gene lookup returns CDR1 MGHDK and CDR2 SYGVNS. Trimming stripped 3 bases from V and 1 base from J, with 11 bases between. The CDR3 DNA reads as TGTGCCAGCAGTGACGTGACTGTGGGCACAGATACGCAGTATTTT. Its translation: CASSDVTVGTDTQYF.

The table lists this clone with a few counts. The rearrangement joins TRBV2 to TRBJ1-6; the D is unclear. CDR1 is SNHLY, CDR2 FYNNEI, per germline. The CDR3 runs 13 residues. Trimming shortened V by 8 bases and J by 5 bases, and 10 bases separated the two germline ends. In DNA form, the CDR3 reads TGTGCCAGCGGGCTTGGGCATAATTCACCCCTCCACTTT. Translation gives CASGLGHNSPLHF.

Only a few counts were recorded for this clone. The genes are TRBV6-5 and TRBJ1-2, with 7 nucleotides matching TRBD1. J gave up 7 bases and V 2 bases, and 13 bases lay outside the gene matches. Germline assignment: CDR1 MNHEY and CDR2 SVGAGI. The CDR3 consists of 16 residues. The CDR3 spells CASSYEVTGALFGYTF. CDR3 sequence (DNA): TGTGCCAGCAGTTACGAAGTTACAGGGGCCCTCTTTGGCTACACCTTC.

The chain carries TRBV9 and TRBJ2-2; D is possibly TRBD2 (6 bases). This CDR3 region has 15 residues. The germline V gene encodes CDR1 SGDLS and CDR2 YYNGEE. The germline V and J ends were trimmed by 2 bases and 1 base, with 9 bases remaining between them. The CDR3 sequence is CASSVPAGNTGELFF. CDR3 bases: TGTGCCAGCAGCGTTCCAGCGGGGAACACCGGGGAGCTGTTTTTT.

The chain couples TRBV15 to TRBJ2-3, with D possibly matching TRBD2 (6 bases). Trimming removed 0 bases at V and 5 bases at J, with 18 bases between. The CDR3 is 17 amino acids. Germline CDR1 and CDR2: LNHNV and YYDKDF (reference sequence). CDR3 sequence: CATSRDGVARGIDTQYF. CDR3 DNA sequence: TGTGCCACCAGCAGAGACGGGGTCGCCCGGGGGATAGATACGCAGTATTTT.

The V call is TRBV5-6, the J call TRBJ2-2; possible D gene TRBD1, 5 bases. Germline CDR1 and CDR2: SGHDT and YYEEEE. The germline V and J ends were trimmed by 2 bases and 4 bases, with 15 bases remaining between them. This CDR3 has 16 residues. Here the CDR3 DNA reads TGTGCCAGCAGCTTTACAGGCAGACGATCCACCGGGGAGCTGTTTTTT. Its translation is CASSFTGRRSTGELFF.

The rearrangement uses TRBV10-3 and TRBJ1-5, with D possibly TRBD1 on 5 matching bases. Germline CDR1 ENHRY, CDR2 SYGVKD. The germline V and J ends were trimmed by 10 bases and 4 bases, with 20 bases remaining between them. The CDR3 runs 15 residues. The CDR3 reads CASSVSDRKNQPQHF. The CDR3, as DNA: TGTGCCAGCTCCGTTTCCGACAGAAAGAATCAGCCCCAGCATTTT.

In nucleotides, the CDR3 is TGTGCCAGTAGTAGGTGGTCTAAGGGGGCGAGTTCTGAAGCTTTCTTT. Translated, it gives CASSRWSKGASSEAFF. V and J are TRBV19 and TRBJ1-1; 7 positions agree with TRBD1. There are 16 residues in the CDR3. V trimming: 4 bases; J trimming: 6 bases; junction bases outside the gene matches: 14. From germline, CDR1 is LNHDA and CDR2 SQIVND (reference sequence).

This sequence joins TRBV19 and TRBJ2-7, with 9 bases identical to TRBD2. This CDR3 region has 15 residues. Germline trimming cut 3 bases from V and 3 bases from J; bases unmatched to any gene: 6. Germline loops: CDR1 LNHDA, CDR2 SQIVND (reference sequence). CDR3 amino acids: CASSMSLAGRYEQYF. The CDR3 nucleotides are TGTGCCAGTAGTATGTCCCTAGCGGGGCGCTACGAGCAGTACTTC.